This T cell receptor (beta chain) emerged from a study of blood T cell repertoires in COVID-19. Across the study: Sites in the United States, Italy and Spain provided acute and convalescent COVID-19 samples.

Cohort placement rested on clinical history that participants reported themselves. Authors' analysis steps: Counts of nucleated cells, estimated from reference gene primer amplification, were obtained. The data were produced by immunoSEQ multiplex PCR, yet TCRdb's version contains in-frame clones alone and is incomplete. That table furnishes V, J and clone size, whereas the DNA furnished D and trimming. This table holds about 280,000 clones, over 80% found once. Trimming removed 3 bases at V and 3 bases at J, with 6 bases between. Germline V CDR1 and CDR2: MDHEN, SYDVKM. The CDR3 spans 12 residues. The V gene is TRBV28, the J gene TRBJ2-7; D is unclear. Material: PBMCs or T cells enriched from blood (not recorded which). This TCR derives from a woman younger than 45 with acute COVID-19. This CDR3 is CASSLASYEQYF. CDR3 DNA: TGTGCCAGCAGTTTGGCCAGCTACGAGCAGTACTTC.